These T cell receptor beta chains were read from a single sample in a study of blood T cell repertoires in COVID-19. The method was immunoSEQ multiplex PCR; TCRdb's version includes in-frame clones alone and lacks a portion of them. The table lists about 65,000 clones, 75% to 85% of them singletons. The sample was peripheral blood. Source of these receptors: a man aged 50 or older with COVID-19, enrolled during active disease. The CDR3 runs from the conserved cysteine through the conserved F or W. The D gene is left open where the match is weak. Clone size, where shown, is once, few, many, or a class for clones that have expanded.

D gene: TRBD1
V gene: TRBV6-2/TRBV6-3
clone size: few
J gene: TRBJ1-1
CDR3 protein: CASSETGRTEAFF
CDR3 DNA: TGTGCCAGCAGCGAGACAGGGAGGACTGAAGCTTTCTTT

D gene: NA
V gene: TRBV5-4
clone size: NA
J gene: TRBJ1-1
CDR3 protein: CASSLQGGTEAFF
CDR3 DNA: TGTGCCAGCAGCTTGCAGGGTGGCACTGAAGCTTTCTTT

D gene: NA
V gene: TRBV30
clone size: NA
J gene: TRBJ2-1
CDR3 protein: CAWTSLSEQFF
CDR3 DNA: TGTGCCTGGACCTCCTTGAGTGAGCAGTTCTTC

D gene: NA
V gene: TRBV5-1
clone size: NA
J gene: TRBJ2-1
CDR3 protein: CASSLFRADNEQFF
CDR3 DNA: TGCGCCAGCAGCTTGTTCAGGGCCGACAATGAGCAGTTCTTC

D gene: NA
V gene: TRBV30
clone size: NA
J gene: TRBJ1-5
CDR3 protein: CAWSRSSNQPQHF
CDR3 DNA: TGTGCCTGGAGTCGGTCTAGCAATCAGCCCCAGCATTTT

D gene: NA
V gene: TRBV30
clone size: NA
J gene: TRBJ2-6
CDR3 protein: CACRLGASGANVLTF
CDR3 DNA: TGTGCCTGCAGATTGGGGGCCTCTGGGGCCAACGTCCTGACTTTC

D gene: TRBD2
V gene: TRBV4-1
clone size: NA
J gene: TRBJ2-7
CDR3 protein: CASSQGLAGGSYEQYF
CDR3 DNA: TGCGCCAGCAGCCAAGGTCTAGCGGGAGGATCCTACGAGCAGTACTTC

D gene: TRBD2
V gene: TRBV19
clone size: NA
J gene: TRBJ2-2
CDR3 protein: CASSPTSGILNTGELFF
CDR3 DNA: TGTGCCAGTAGCCCCACTAGCGGAATATTGAACACCGGGGAGCTGTTTTTT

D gene: TRBD2
V gene: TRBV5-1
clone size: NA
J gene: TRBJ2-3
CDR3 protein: CASSFGAGGNTDTQYF
CDR3 DNA: TGCGCCAGCAGCTTCGGGGCGGGAGGGAATACAGATACGCAGTATTTT

D gene: TRBD2
V gene: TRBV5-1
clone size: NA
J gene: TRBJ2-1
CDR3 protein: CATRTSGPRNEQFF
CDR3 DNA: TGCGCCACCAGGACTAGCGGGCCACGCAATGAGCAGTTCTTC

D gene: TRBD1
V gene: TRBV6-5
clone size: NA
J gene: TRBJ2-2
CDR3 protein: CASSPNRGDTGELFF
CDR3 DNA: TGTGCCAGCAGTCCAAACAGGGGCGACACCGGGGAGCTGTTTTTT

D gene: TRBD1
V gene: TRBV9
clone size: NA
J gene: TRBJ2-2
CDR3 protein: CASSAPGQGKTGELFF
CDR3 DNA: TGTGCCAGCAGCGCGCCGGGACAGGGGAAAACCGGGGAGCTGTTTTTT

D gene: TRBD1
V gene: TRBV28
clone size: NA
J gene: TRBJ1-6
CDR3 protein: CASSPQKGQGRNSPLHF
CDR3 DNA: TGTGCCAGCAGTCCTCAAAAGGGACAGGGAAGAAATTCACCCCTCCACTTT

D gene: NA
V gene: TRBV30
clone size: NA
J gene: TRBJ2-7
CDR3 protein: CAWSSGSRYEQYF
CDR3 DNA: TGTGCCTGGAGTTCCGGGAGCAGGTACGAGCAGTACTTC

D gene: TRBD1
V gene: TRBV7-9
clone size: once
J gene: TRBJ1-5
CDR3 protein: CASSFGTGFNQPQHF
CDR3 DNA: TGTGCCAGCAGCTTCGGGACAGGGTTTAATCAGCCCCAGCATTTT

D gene: TRBD1
V gene: TRBV15
clone size: NA
J gene: TRBJ1-1
CDR3 protein: CATSPQGDRNTEAFF
CDR3 DNA: TGTGCCACCAGCCCCCAGGGGGACCGTAACACTGAAGCTTTCTTT

D gene: NA
V gene: TRBV10-3
clone size: NA
J gene: TRBJ1-2
CDR3 protein: CAISEGEGVYGYTF
CDR3 DNA: TGTGCCATCAGTGAGGGGGAAGGGGTATATGGCTACACCTTC

D gene: NA
V gene: TRBV7-9
clone size: once
J gene: TRBJ1-1
CDR3 protein: CASSLVTDLNTEAFF
CDR3 DNA: TGTGCCAGCAGCTTAGTTACAGACCTAAACACTGAAGCTTTCTTT

D gene: NA
V gene: TRBV15
clone size: NA
J gene: TRBJ1-4
CDR3 protein: CATSREIGLGGEKLFF
CDR3 DNA: TGTGCCACCAGCAGAGAAATTGGGCTCGGAGGAGAAAAACTGTTTTTT

D gene: NA
V gene: TRBV10-3
clone size: NA
J gene: TRBJ1-1
CDR3 protein: CAISDKAFF
CDR3 DNA: TGTGCCATCAGTGATAAAGCTTTCTTT

D gene: NA
V gene: TRBV10-1
clone size: NA
J gene: TRBJ1-1
CDR3 protein: CAREECIMNTEAFF
CDR3 DNA: TGCGCCAGAGAGGAATGTATCATGAACACTGAAGCTTTCTTT

D gene: TRBD2
V gene: TRBV5-4
clone size: NA
J gene: TRBJ2-1
CDR3 protein: CASSLKLAGGNEQFF
CDR3 DNA: TGTGCCAGCAGCTTGAAACTAGCGGGAGGAAATGAGCAGTTCTTC

D gene: NA
V gene: TRBV3-1/TRBV3-2
clone size: few
J gene: TRBJ1-4
CDR3 protein: CASSQRTSNEKLFF
CDR3 DNA: TGTGCCAGCAGCCAGAGGACATCTAATGAAAAACTGTTTTTT

D gene: TRBD1
V gene: TRBV6-5
clone size: NA
J gene: TRBJ2-7
CDR3 protein: CASRGQASYEQYF
CDR3 DNA: TGTGCCAGCAGAGGACAGGCCTCCTACGAGCAGTACTTC

D gene: NA
V gene: TRBV11-3
clone size: NA
J gene: TRBJ2-5
CDR3 protein: CASSLGGVQETQYF
CDR3 DNA: TGTGCCAGCAGCTTAGGAGGAGTACAAGAGACCCAGTACTTC

D gene: NA
V gene: TRBV5-1
clone size: NA
J gene: TRBJ2-7
CDR3 protein: CASSLDYLYEQYF
CDR3 DNA: TGCGCCAGCAGCTTGGACTACTTATACGAGCAGTACTTC

D gene: NA
V gene: TRBV28
clone size: NA
J gene: TRBJ2-3
CDR3 protein: CASSLVAITDTQYF
CDR3 DNA: TGTGCCAGCAGTTTAGTGGCAATCACAGATACGCAGTATTTT

D gene: NA
V gene: TRBV18
clone size: NA
J gene: TRBJ1-2
CDR3 protein: CASSPPTADGYTF
CDR3 DNA: TGTGCCAGCTCACCACCAACGGCGGATGGCTACACCTTC

D gene: NA
V gene: TRBV6-2/TRBV6-3
clone size: NA
J gene: TRBJ2-5
CDR3 protein: CASSMGLSRTQYF
CDR3 DNA: TGTGCCAGCAGTATGGGACTGAGTCGGACCCAGTACTTC

D gene: TRBD1
V gene: TRBV5-1
clone size: NA
J gene: TRBJ2-1
CDR3 protein: CASSSTTGGYYNEQFF
CDR3 DNA: TGCGCCAGCAGCTCGACCACAGGGGGCTACTACAATGAGCAGTTCTTC

D gene: TRBD2
V gene: TRBV29-1
clone size: few
J gene: TRBJ2-1
CDR3 protein: CSVPRLAGDYNEQFF
CDR3 DNA: TGCAGCGTTCCCCGACTAGCGGGAGACTACAATGAGCAGTTCTTC

D gene: NA
V gene: TRBV19
clone size: NA
J gene: TRBJ2-6
CDR3 protein: CASIGTTYSGANVLTF
CDR3 DNA: TGTGCCAGTATTGGCACTACGTACTCTGGGGCCAACGTCCTGACTTTC

D gene: NA
V gene: TRBV2
clone size: once
J gene: TRBJ2-1
CDR3 protein: CASSGQYNEQFF
CDR3 DNA: TGTGCCAGCAGTGGACAGTACAATGAGCAGTTCTTC

D gene: NA
V gene: TRBV18
clone size: NA
J gene: TRBJ2-7
CDR3 protein: CASSPSQPYEQYF
CDR3 DNA: TGTGCCAGCTCACCGTCACAGCCTTACGAGCAGTACTTC

D gene: NA
V gene: TRBV27
clone size: once
J gene: TRBJ1-2
CDR3 protein: CASGWGRANYGYTF
CDR3 DNA: TGTGCCAGCGGGTGGGGCAGGGCTAACTATGGCTACACCTTC

D gene: TRBD1
V gene: TRBV5-6
clone size: NA
J gene: TRBJ1-4
CDR3 protein: CASSYLDRADEKLFF
CDR3 DNA: TGTGCCAGCAGCTACCTAGACAGGGCGGATGAAAAACTGTTTTTT

D gene: NA
V gene: TRBV25-1
clone size: NA
J gene: TRBJ1-1
CDR3 protein: CASRPRVAWSTEAFF
CDR3 DNA: TGTGCCAGCAGGCCCAGGGTGGCGTGGAGCACTGAAGCTTTCTTT

D gene: TRBD1
V gene: TRBV18
clone size: NA
J gene: TRBJ2-7
CDR3 protein: CASSQTGAYEQYF
CDR3 DNA: TGTGCCAGCTCCCAGACAGGGGCCTACGAGCAGTACTTC

D gene: NA
V gene: TRBV7-2
clone size: NA
J gene: TRBJ1-6
CDR3 protein: CASRADSNSPLHF
CDR3 DNA: TGTGCCAGCAGAGCTGACAGTAATTCACCCCTCCACTTT